These T cell receptor beta chains were read from a single sample in a study of blood T cell repertoires in COVID-19. The protocol was immunoSEQ multiplex PCR, while the TCRdb copy is restricted to in-frame clones and leaves out a portion. The repertoire consists of approximately 350,000 clones, with about 90% occurring once and the leading ten covering about 6.9%. Sequencing was performed on peripheral blood. These receptors came from a woman aged 45-60 years with COVID-19, enrolled during active disease. The CDR3 runs from the conserved cysteine through the conserved F or W. Fields, in order: D gene, V gene, J gene, CDR3 DNA, CDR3 protein. The D gene is left open where the match is weak.

D gene: TRBD1; V gene: TRBV10-3; J gene: TRBJ1-1; CDR3 DNA: TGTGCCATCAGTGAGGCGGACAGGGGGGGCACTGAAGCTTTCTTT; CDR3 protein: CAISEADRGGTEAFF
D gene: -; V gene: TRBV27; J gene: TRBJ2-6; CDR3 DNA: TGTGCCAGCAGTTTAGTCAGAGGCTCTGGGGCCAACGTCCTGACTTTC; CDR3 protein: CASSLVRGSGANVLTF
D gene: TRBD2; V gene: TRBV4-2; J gene: TRBJ2-5; CDR3 DNA: TGTGCCAGCAGCCAAGGTTCTAGCGGGAAGGAGACCCAGTACTTC; CDR3 protein: CASSQGSSGKETQYF
D gene: TRBD2; V gene: TRBV3-1/TRBV3-2; J gene: TRBJ2-5; CDR3 DNA: TGTGCCAGCAGCCCGCCGGGAGGGCAAGAGGAGACCCAGTACTTC; CDR3 protein: CASSPPGGQEETQYF
D gene: TRBD2; V gene: TRBV19; J gene: TRBJ2-7; CDR3 DNA: TGTGCCAGTAGTAGACTAGCGGGAGAGTACTACGAGCAGTACTTC; CDR3 protein: CASSRLAGEYYEQYF
D gene: -; V gene: TRBV19; J gene: TRBJ2-7; CDR3 DNA: TGTGCCAGTAAAGGGGTAGGGGATGAGCAGTACTTC; CDR3 protein: CASKGVGDEQYF
D gene: -; V gene: TRBV30; J gene: TRBJ2-3; CDR3 DNA: TGTGCCTGGGACCCAGGGGTGGACACAGATACGCAGTATTTT; CDR3 protein: CAWDPGVDTDTQYF
D gene: TRBD2; V gene: TRBV2; J gene: TRBJ2-3; CDR3 DNA: TGTGCCAGCAGTCCCAGAGCGGGGATTAGCACAGATACGCAGTATTTT; CDR3 protein: CASSPRAGISTDTQYF
D gene: TRBD1; V gene: TRBV4-1; J gene: TRBJ2-3; CDR3 DNA: TGCGCCAGCAGCGACCGGGACAGGGGCACAGATACGCAGTATTTT; CDR3 protein: CASSDRDRGTDTQYF
D gene: TRBD2; V gene: TRBV5-4; J gene: TRBJ2-7; CDR3 DNA: TGTGCCAGCAGCCTAAAGACTAGCGGGATACACGAGCAGTACTTC; CDR3 protein: CASSLKTSGIHEQYF